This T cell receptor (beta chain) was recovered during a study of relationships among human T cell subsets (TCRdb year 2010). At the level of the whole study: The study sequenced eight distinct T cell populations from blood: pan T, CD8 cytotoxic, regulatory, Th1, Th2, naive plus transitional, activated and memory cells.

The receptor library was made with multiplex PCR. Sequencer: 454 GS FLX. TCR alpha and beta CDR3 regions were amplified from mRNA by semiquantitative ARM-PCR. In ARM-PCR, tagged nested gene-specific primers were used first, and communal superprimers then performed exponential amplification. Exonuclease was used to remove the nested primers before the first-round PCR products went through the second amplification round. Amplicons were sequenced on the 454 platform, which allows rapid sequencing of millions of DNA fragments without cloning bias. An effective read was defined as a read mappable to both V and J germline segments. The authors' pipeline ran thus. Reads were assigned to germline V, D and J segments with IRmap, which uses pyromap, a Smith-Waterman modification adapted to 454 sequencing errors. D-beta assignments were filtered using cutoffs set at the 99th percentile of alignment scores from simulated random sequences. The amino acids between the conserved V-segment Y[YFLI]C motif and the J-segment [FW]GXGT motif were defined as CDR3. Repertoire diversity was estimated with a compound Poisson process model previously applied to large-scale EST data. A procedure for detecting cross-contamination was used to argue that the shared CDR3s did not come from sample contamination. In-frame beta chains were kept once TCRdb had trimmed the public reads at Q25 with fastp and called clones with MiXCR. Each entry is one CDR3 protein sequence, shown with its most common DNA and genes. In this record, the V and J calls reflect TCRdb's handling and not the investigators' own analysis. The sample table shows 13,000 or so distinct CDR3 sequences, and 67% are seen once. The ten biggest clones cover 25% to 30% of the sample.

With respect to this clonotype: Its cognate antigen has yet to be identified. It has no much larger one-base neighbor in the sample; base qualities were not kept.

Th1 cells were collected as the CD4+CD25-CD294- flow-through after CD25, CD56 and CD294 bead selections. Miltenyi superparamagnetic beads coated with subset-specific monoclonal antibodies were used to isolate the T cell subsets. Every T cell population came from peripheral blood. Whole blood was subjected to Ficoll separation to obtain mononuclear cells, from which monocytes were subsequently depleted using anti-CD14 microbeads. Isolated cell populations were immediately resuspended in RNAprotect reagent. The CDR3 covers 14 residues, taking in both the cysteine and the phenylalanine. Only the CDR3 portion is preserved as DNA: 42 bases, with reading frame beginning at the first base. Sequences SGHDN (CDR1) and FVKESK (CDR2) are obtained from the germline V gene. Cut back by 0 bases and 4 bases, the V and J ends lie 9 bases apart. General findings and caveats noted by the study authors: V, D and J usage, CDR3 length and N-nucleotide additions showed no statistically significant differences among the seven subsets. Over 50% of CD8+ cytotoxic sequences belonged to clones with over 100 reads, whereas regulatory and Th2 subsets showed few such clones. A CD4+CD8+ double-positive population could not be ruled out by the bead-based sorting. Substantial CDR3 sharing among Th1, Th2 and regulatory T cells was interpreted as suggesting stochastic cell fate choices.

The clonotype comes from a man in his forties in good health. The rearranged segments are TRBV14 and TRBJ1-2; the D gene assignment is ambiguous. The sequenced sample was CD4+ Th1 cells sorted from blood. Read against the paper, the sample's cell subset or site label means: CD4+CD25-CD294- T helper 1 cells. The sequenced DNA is TGTGCCAGCAGCCAAGATCTCCTTAGCTATGGCTACACCTTC. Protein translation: CASSQDLLSYGYTF. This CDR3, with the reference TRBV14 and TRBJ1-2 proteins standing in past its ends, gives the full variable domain EAGVTQFPSHSVIEKGQTVTLRCDPISGHDNLYWYRRVMGKEIKFLLHFVKESKQDESGMPNNRFLAERTGGTYSTLKVQPAELEDSGVYFCASSQDLLSYGYTFGSGTRLTVV.